Below, 13 T cell receptor beta chains from the same sample are listed, as sequenced in a study of blood T cell repertoires in COVID-19. TCRdb keeps only in-frame clones here, not all; method: immunoSEQ multiplex PCR. The sample has about 170,000 clones, about 80% seen once. The specimen was peripheral blood. The source is a human donor with acute or convalescent COVID-19. The donor label of this sample is uncertain.

The gene calls are TRBV5-1 and TRBJ2-5; 8 nucleotides line up with TRBD2. Germline V lookup: CDR1 SGHRS, CDR2 YFSETQ. The length of the CDR3 is 15 residues. Unmatched junction bases numbered 10, after V lost 0 bases and J lost 9 bases. Here the CDR3 reads CASSLEAGGLAAQYF. The CDR3 bases are TGCGCCAGCAGCTTGGAGGCGGGGGGCCTGGCGGCCCAGTACTTC.

The chain is built from TRBV27 and TRBJ2-7; possible D gene TRBD2, 6 bases. From germline, CDR1 is MNHEY and CDR2 SMNVEV (reference sequence). The CDR3 is made up of 13 amino acids. Trimming removed 2 bases at V and 9 bases at J, with 14 bases between. CDR3 in amino acids: CASSLRRGQGQYF. The CDR3 coding sequence is TGTGCCAGCAGTTTAAGGCGGGGTCAGGGGCAGTACTTC.

In its sample, this clone was seen a few times. The chain couples TRBV10-2 to TRBJ1-1, with TRBD1 identical over 8 bases. Germline V lookup: CDR1 WSHSY, CDR2 SAAADI. The CDR3 extends over 17 amino acids. V dropped 2 bases and J dropped 10; count of bases not matched to a gene: 18. DNA of the CDR3: TGCGCCAGCAGTGAGATTTGGAGGAGAGGGACAGGCGGCGGAGCTTTCTTT. Translated, it gives CASSEIWRRGTGGGAFF.

V usage is TRBV5-1 and J usage is TRBJ1-2, with 11 bases lining up with TRBD1. V lost 4 bases and J lost 2; bases outside the gene matches: 10. This CDR3 comprises 17 residues. The germline CDR1 and CDR2 sequences are SGHRS and YFSETQ. This CDR3 is CASSLRTGGDSNYGYTF. The CDR3 DNA reads TGCGCCAGCAGCCTGCGGACAGGGGGCGATTCGAACTATGGCTACACCTTC.

Comments on this clone: The junction shows a germline mismatch at one end, possibly a read error. The chain is built from TRBV3-1 (or the pseudogene TRBV3-2) and TRBJ1-3; a weak D match, TRBD1 (6 bases). Germline CDR1 and CDR2: LGHDT and YNNKEL (reference sequence). The CDR3 is made up of 12 amino acids. CDR3 DNA sequence: TGTGCCAGCAGCCAAACCCGGACAGCCTTGGATTTT. This encodes CASSQTRTALDF.

As for this clone: Other DNA sequences in this sample translate to the same CDR3. The chain combines TRBV2 with TRBJ1-5, with D unresolved. Germline CDR1 and CDR2: SNHLY and FYNNEI. This CDR3 is 14 amino acids long. V lost 2 bases and J 0 bases, leaving 5 bases between the germline ends. The CDR3 loop is CASSELYSNQPQHF. DNA for the CDR3: TGTGCCAGCAGTGAACTCTATAGCAATCAGCCCCAGCATTTT.

This chain connects TRBV19 to TRBJ2-6; D is perhaps TRBD2 (6 bases). CDR1 LNHDA and CDR2 SQIVND come from the germline V gene (reference sequence). V was pared by 5 bases and J by 2 bases, with 10 bases between. CDR3 size: 15 residues. This CDR3 is CASSPSGAGANVLTF. CDR3 nucleotide sequence: TGTGCCAGTAGTCCATCGGGGGCTGGGGCCAACGTCCTGACTTTC.

The chain couples TRBV28 to TRBJ2-2, with no clear D. CDR3 length: 11 residues. V lost 6 bases and J 11 bases, leaving 10 bases between the germline ends. Germline V gene lookup returns CDR1 MDHEN and CDR2 SYDVKM. Written as DNA, the CDR3 is TGTGCCAGCAGCCTACGAGGAGAGCTGTTTTTT. As protein: CASSLRGELFF. The full variable domain, in which reference TRBV28 and TRBJ2-2 provide the parts outside the CDR3, is DVKVTQSSRYLVKRTGEKVFLECVQDMDHENMFWYRQDPGLGLRLIYFSYDVKMKEKGDIPEGYSVSREKKERFSLILESASTNQTSMYLCASSLRGELFFGEGSRLTVL.

The chain has TRBV19 and TRBJ2-1, with 10 bases that match TRBD2. The CDR3 runs to 15 residues. Per the germline V gene, CDR1 is LNHDA and CDR2 is SQIVND (reference sequence). V lost 5 bases to trimming and J lost 5 bases; unmatched junction nucleotides: 6. This chain's CDR3 is CASSDLAGANNEQFF. The DNA of the CDR3 is TGTGCCAGTAGTGACCTAGCGGGGGCAAACAATGAGCAGTTCTTC.

This clone was recorded only once. This sequence joins TRBV7-3 and TRBJ1-1; D ambiguous. There are 13 residues in the CDR3. V was cut by 3 bases and J by 6 bases, with 11 bases left in between. Germline lookup yields CDR1 SGHTA and CDR2 FQGTGA. CDR3: CASSFSQTSEAFF. In nucleotides, the CDR3 is TGTGCCAGCAGCTTTTCACAGACCTCTGAAGCTTTCTTT.

The chain uses TRBV2 and TRBJ2-3; 11 nucleotides line up with TRBD2. Germline V gene lookup returns CDR1 SNHLY and CDR2 FYNNEI. The J segment lost 4 bases and the V segment lost 3 bases, leaving 3 bases of the junction unmatched. This CDR3 spans 15 amino acids. CDR3: CASSDTSGSADTQYF. The CDR3 coding sequence is TGTGCCAGCAGTGACACTAGCGGGAGCGCAGATACGCAGTATTTT.

J is TRBJ2-3 and V is TRBV14; 8 bases agree with TRBD2. The V gene's germline CDR1 is SGHDN and CDR2 FVKESK. Trimming cost V 5 bases and J 1 base; bases outside gene matches: 5. This CDR3 has 15 amino acids. The CDR3 nucleotides read TGTGCCAGCAGCTACTTGACTAGCGGCACAGATACGCAGTATTTT. Translated: CASSYLTSGTDTQYF.

The chain links TRBV4-1 to TRBJ2-2; a possible D gene is TRBD1 (7 bases). Trimming left V 6 bases short and J 4 bases short, with 15 bases between. The CDR3 is 15 residues long. The germline CDR1 and CDR2 sequences are MGHRA and YSYEKL. CDR3 nucleotides: TGCGCCAGCAGGAGAAACCAGGGGGGCACCGGGGAGCTGTTTTTT. Translation gives CASRRNQGGTGELFF.